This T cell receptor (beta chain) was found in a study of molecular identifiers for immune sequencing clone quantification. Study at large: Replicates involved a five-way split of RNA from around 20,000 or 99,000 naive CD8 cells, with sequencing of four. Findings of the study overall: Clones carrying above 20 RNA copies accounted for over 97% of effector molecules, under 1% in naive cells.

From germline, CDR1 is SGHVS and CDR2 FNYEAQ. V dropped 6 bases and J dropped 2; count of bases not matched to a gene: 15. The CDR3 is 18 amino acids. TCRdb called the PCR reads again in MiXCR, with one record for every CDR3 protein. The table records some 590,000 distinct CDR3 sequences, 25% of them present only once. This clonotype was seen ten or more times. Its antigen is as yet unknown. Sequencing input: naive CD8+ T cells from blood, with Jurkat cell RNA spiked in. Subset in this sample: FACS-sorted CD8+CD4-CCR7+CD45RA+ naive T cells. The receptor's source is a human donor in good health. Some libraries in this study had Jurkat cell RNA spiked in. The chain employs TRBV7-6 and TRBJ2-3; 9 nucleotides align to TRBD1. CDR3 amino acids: CASSPKEPDRGLTDTQYF. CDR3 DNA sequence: TGTGCCAGCAGTCCAAAAGAGCCGGACAGGGGACTCACAGATACGCAGTATTTT.